The sequence of this T cell receptor (beta chain) was determined in a study of cytomegalovirus exposure and HLA in healthy donors. Findings of the study overall: Analysis performed later showed TCR beta chains linked to HLA being more clonally expanded than equally common others.

60 Vbeta and 13 Jbeta primers were used in PCR. Sequenced by immunoSEQ multiplex PCR; TCRdb stores in-frame clones only, minus some. The sample has around 150,000 clones; approximately 71% are singletons. A remark on this clone: Its antigen is not known.

Sequencing was done on a sample of PBMCs. The sequence derives from a young man in good health and CMV-seronegative.

This CDR3 is CASSWRLAGGSYQETQYF. The CDR3 region has the DNA TGCGCCAGCAGCTGGAGACTAGCGGGAGGGTCGTACCAAGAGACCCAGTACTTC. The chain couples TRBV5-1 to TRBJ2-5; 14 bases map to TRBD2. Germline CDR1 is SGHRS and CDR2 is YFSETQ. The CDR3 sequence is 18 residues long. The junction had 7 bases not matched to a gene; V was cut back by 3 bases and J by 0 bases. Based on the CDR3 plus reference TRBV5-1 and TRBJ2-5, the full variable domain is KAGVTQTPRYLIKTRGQQVTLSCSPISGHRSVSWYQQTPGQGLQFLFEYFSETQRNKGNFPGRFSGRQFSNSRSEMNVSTLELGDSALYLCASSWRLAGGSYQETQYFGPGTRLLVL.